The source of this T cell receptor beta chain is a study of blood T cell repertoires in COVID-19 (dated by TCRdb to 2020 to 2022). In the study overall: Collaborator samples came from the United States, Italy and Spain and covered acute and convalescent phases of COVID-19. The material from the prospective study consisted of cDNA or gDNA derived from T cells, B-cell-depleted T cells, or PBMCs. Subjects who had been exposed to COVID-19, were actively infected with it, or had recovered from it provided the deeply sampled blood TCRbeta repertoires that made up the dataset. The repertoires were released in a freely available public database meant as a resource for research on the immune response to SARS-CoV-2. Samples came from the ongoing ImmuneRACE study (first 160 participants) plus 1,254 subjects from 6 global collaborators. Sample metadata almost always included a de-identified subject ID, COVID-19 status, age in years and sex. Where available, HLA class I and class II types were obtained from metadata supplied by the sample provider rather than from assay-based typing.

General study outcomes and caveats: The quantity of clinical and demographic metadata differed by source and by participant and was supplied without curation.

The collaborating institutions used their own protocols to collect whole blood in K2EDTA tubes. Collaborator samples were shipped for TCRbeta analysis as frozen whole blood, isolated PBMCs, or DNA extracted from either sample type. A note on this clone: Its recognized antigen is unknown. Per-nucleotide qualities are absent, and no much larger clonotype sits a single base away.

The immunoSEQ Assay, a bias-controlled multiplex PCR, was used to amplify TCRbeta CDR3 regions from genomic DNA. Concerning the study's data processing: Within the assay, amplification of reference gene primers was used to estimate how many nucleated cells each sample contained. To quantify the absolute abundance of each unique TCRbeta CDR3 rearrangement, sequence reads were collapsed and filtered. For each sample, productive Simpson clonality was calculated by taking the square root of Simpson's diversity index across productive rearrangements. TCRdb's version of the immuneACCESS table is confined to in-frame rearrangements and falls short of the full clone set. An unresolved V gene accounts for under half of the shortfall where checked; the remainder is of unknown origin. V and J calls and clone size follow that table, whereas D and trimming were derived from the DNA. Within this sample are some 25,000 clones, with around 87% of them counted one time only. The ten largest clones represent 8.3% of the sample.

The CDR3 spans 13 residues, from the cysteine through the phenylalanine. Just CDR3 DNA is preserved here, 39 bases in frame from base 1. The germline V gene sets CDR1 to MRHNA and CDR2 to SNTAGT. Trimming removed 6 bases from V and 1 base from J, leaving 9 bases between the germline ends. The specimen sequenced was peripheral blood. The sequence derives from a man aged 50-60 years with active COVID-19. Recombination linked TRBV6-4 to TRBJ1-2, with the D segment identity uncertain. The nucleotides read TGTGCCAGCAGGGAAAGCGTTAACTATGGCTACACCTTC. It encodes CASRESVNYGYTF.